This T cell receptor beta chain was identified in a study of blood T cell repertoires in COVID-19. At the level of the study: Sources were T cells, B-cell-depleted T cells, or PBMCs; the material itself was cDNA or gDNA.

The protocol was immunoSEQ multiplex PCR, while the TCRdb copy is restricted to in-frame clones and leaves out a portion. The sample carries 300,000 to 350,000 clones, roughly 88% recorded once. Germline V CDR1 and CDR2: DFQATT, SNEGSKA (reference sequence). Trimming pared 7 bases from V and 5 bases from J, leaving 11 bases between. The CDR3 extends over 11 amino acids. Patients from Seattle were sampled longitudinally, starting during active infection. This clone was seen a single time. Sequencing input: peripheral blood. The sequence was collected from a woman between 25 and 40 years old with COVID-19, enrolled during active disease. The chain links TRBV20-1 to TRBJ1-1; D is possibly TRBD1 (6 bases). The chain's CDR3 is CSVEGGTEAFF. CDR3 sequence (DNA): TGCAGTGTAGAAGGGGGAACTGAAGCTTTCTTT.